A selection of T cell receptor beta chains follows, all from one sample in a study of beta chain features in type 1 diabetes. Data came from immunoSEQ multiplex PCR; TCRdb stores just in-frame clones and leaves some out. The table records fewer than 250,000 clones, 9.6% of them present only once. Material: naive CD4+ T cells from blood. Every receptor here comes from a woman aged 18-30 years in good health. The CDR3 runs from the conserved cysteine through the conserved F or W. D genes are given only for firm matches. Size is omitted from some rows. Given values are once, few, many or a class for expanded clones.

abundance	j_gene	len	v_gene	d_gene	CDR3nt	CDR3aa
few	TRBJ2-7	14	TRBV30	TRBD1	TGTGCCTGGAGGGGAGGACAGGGGGCCCCCGAGCAGTACTTC	CAWRGGQGAPEQYF
-	TRBJ2-2	17	TRBV11-2	TRBD2	TGTGCCAGCAGACCCACCGGTGGGACTAGTTTCACCGGGGAGCTGTTTTTT	CASRPTGGTSFTGELFF
few	TRBJ2-5	14	TRBV5-4	TRBD2	TGTGCCAGCAGGTCGGGAGGTCTCCAAGAGACCCAGTACTTC	CASRSGGLQETQYF
-	TRBJ2-7	16	TRBV5-4	-	TGTGCCAGCAGCCCCTTGCAGGGACTGGGCTCCTACGAGCAGTACTTC	CASSPLQGLGSYEQYF
-	TRBJ1-5	15	TRBV27	-	TGTGCCAGCAGTCGTCGGGTCGGGGGCAATCAGCCCCAGCATTTT	CASSRRVGGNQPQHF
few	TRBJ2-1	12	TRBV5-6	TRBD2	TGTGCCAGCAGCTTAGCGGGAGGGCCCCAGTTCTTC	CASSLAGGPQFF
few	TRBJ1-1	14	TRBV25-1	-	TGTGCCAGCTCAGATCCGGGTTCAGTGGCTGAAGCTTTCTTT	CASSDPGSVAEAFF
-	TRBJ1-1	15	TRBV5-4	TRBD1	TGTGCCAGCAGCTCCTACAGGGGGGGAAACACTGAAGCTTTCTTT	CASSSYRGGNTEAFF
-	TRBJ1-1	15	TRBV5-6	TRBD1	TGTGCCAGCAGCTACCGCTGGACAGGCAACACTGAAGCTTTCTTT	CASSYRWTGNTEAFF
-	TRBJ2-7	13	TRBV5-1	-	TGCGCCAGCAGCTCGCGGGTCTCCTACGAGCAGTACTTC	CASSSRVSYEQYF
-	TRBJ2-7	15	TRBV10-3	TRBD1	TGTGCCATCAGTGATTGGGACAGGGGCACCTACGAGCAGTACTTC	CAISDWDRGTYEQYF
-	TRBJ2-3	15	TRBV5-1	TRBD1	TGCGCCAGCAGTCATACAGGGGGCTGGACAGATACGCAGTATTTT	CASSHTGGWTDTQYF
-	TRBJ2-1	15	TRBV5-1	-	TGCGCCAGCACCGCCGTTAAAGCGGCCTACAATGAGCAGTTCTTC	CASTAVKAAYNEQFF
-	TRBJ2-7	10	TRBV2	-	TGTGCCAGCAGTCTAGATAAGCAGTACTTC	CASSLDKQYF
-	TRBJ2-7	12	TRBV5-1	-	TGCGCCAGCAGCTTAGGACAATACGAGCAGTACTTC	CASSLGQYEQYF
few	TRBJ2-1	15	TRBV4-2	TRBD2	TGTGCCAGCAGCCAGACTAGCGGGAACCACAATGAGCAGTTCTTC	CASSQTSGNHNEQFF
few	TRBJ2-3	15	TRBV30	TRBD1	TGTGCCTGGAGTAAGGGGGCGCGGTGGACAGATACGCAGTATTTT	CAWSKGARWTDTQYF
-	TRBJ2-1	12	TRBV6-1	-	TGTGCCAGCAGCGACCTAGCCGTAGAGCAGTTCTTC	CASSDLAVEQFF
few	TRBJ2-5	13	TRBV6-1	TRBD1	TGTGCCAGCAGGCCGGGACAGGGAGGGACCCAGTACTTC	CASRPGQGGTQYF
-	TRBJ2-3	14	TRBV2	-	TGTGCCAGCCGACGGGACACCAATCGGGATACGCAGTATTTT	CASRRDTNRDTQYF
-	TRBJ1-5	16	TRBV28	TRBD1	TGTGCCAGCAGTTTATCGGGACAGGGGGCAAGACAGCCCCAGCATTTT	CASSLSGQGARQPQHF
-	TRBJ1-1	14	TRBV4-1	-	TGCGCCAGCAGCCGCCCCGGGGGGGGCCCGGTAATCTTCTTT	CASSRPGGGPVIFF
-	TRBJ1-2	15	TRBV6-5	TRBD1	TGTGCCAGCAGTACCACGACAGGGGCCAACTATGGCTACACCTTC	CASSTTTGANYGYTF